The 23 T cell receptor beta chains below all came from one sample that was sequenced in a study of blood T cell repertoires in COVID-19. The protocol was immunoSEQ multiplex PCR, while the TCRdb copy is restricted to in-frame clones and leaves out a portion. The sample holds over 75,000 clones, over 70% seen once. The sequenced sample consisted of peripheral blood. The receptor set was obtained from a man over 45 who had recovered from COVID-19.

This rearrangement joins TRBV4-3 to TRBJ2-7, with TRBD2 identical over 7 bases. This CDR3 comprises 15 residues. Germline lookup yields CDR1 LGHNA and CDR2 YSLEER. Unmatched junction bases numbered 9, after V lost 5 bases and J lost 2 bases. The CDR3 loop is CASSSFPSGPYEQYF. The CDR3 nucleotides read TGCGCCAGCAGCTCTTTCCCTAGCGGTCCCTACGAGCAGTACTTC.

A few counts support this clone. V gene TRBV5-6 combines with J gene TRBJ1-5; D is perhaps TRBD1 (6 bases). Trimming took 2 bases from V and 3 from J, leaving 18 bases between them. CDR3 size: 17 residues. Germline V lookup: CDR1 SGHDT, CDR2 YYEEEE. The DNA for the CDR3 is TGTGCCAGCAGCTTCAGGGGCCTCGGGGCTTCCAATCAGCCCCAGCATTTT. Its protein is CASSFRGLGASNQPQHF. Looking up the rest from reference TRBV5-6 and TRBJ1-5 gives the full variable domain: DAGVTQSPTHLIKTRGQQVTLRCSPKSGHDTVSWYQQALGQGPQFIFQYYEEEERQRGNFPDRFSGHQFPNYSSELNVNALLLGDSALYLCASSFRGLGASNQPQHFGDGTRLSIL.

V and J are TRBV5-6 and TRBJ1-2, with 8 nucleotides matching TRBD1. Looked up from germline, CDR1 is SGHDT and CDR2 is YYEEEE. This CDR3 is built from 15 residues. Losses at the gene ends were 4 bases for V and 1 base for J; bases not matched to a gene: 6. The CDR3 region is CASSVGTGFNYGYTF. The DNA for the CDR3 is TGTGCCAGCAGCGTCGGGACAGGATTTAACTATGGCTACACCTTC. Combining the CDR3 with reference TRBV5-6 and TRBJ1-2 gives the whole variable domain DAGVTQSPTHLIKTRGQQVTLRCSPKSGHDTVSWYQQALGQGPQFIFQYYEEEERQRGNFPDRFSGHQFPNYSSELNVNALLLGDSALYLCASSVGTGFNYGYTFGSGTRLTVV.

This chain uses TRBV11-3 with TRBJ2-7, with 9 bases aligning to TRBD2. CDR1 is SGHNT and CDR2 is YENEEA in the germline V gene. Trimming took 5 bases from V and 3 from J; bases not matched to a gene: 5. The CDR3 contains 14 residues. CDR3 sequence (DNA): TGTGCCAGCAGCCTGAATAGCGGGAGCTACGAGCAGTACTTC. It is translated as CASSLNSGSYEQYF.

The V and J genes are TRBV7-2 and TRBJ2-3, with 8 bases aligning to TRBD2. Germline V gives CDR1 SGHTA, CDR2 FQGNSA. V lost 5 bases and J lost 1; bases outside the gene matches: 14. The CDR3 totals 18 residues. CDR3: CASSLYRLSRGGTDTQYF. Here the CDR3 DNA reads TGTGCCAGCAGCCTATATCGTTTGTCGCGGGGGGGCACAGATACGCAGTATTTT.

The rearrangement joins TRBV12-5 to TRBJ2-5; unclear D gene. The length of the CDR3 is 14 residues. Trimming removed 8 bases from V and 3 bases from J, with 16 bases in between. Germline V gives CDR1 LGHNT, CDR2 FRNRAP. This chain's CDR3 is CASSRVAVEETQYF. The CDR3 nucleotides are TGTGCTAGTTCCCGGGTCGCGGTTGAAGAGACCCAGTACTTC.

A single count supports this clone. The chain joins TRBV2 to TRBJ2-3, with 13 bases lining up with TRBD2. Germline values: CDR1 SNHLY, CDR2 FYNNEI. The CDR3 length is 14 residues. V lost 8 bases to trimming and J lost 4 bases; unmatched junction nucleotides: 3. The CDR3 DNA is TGTGCCAGCCCACTAGCGGGGGGGTCAGATACGCAGTATTTT. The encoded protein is CASPLAGGSDTQYF.

In DNA form, the CDR3 reads TGTGCCAGCACCGTAGGGGTAGGAGCAGGGGAGCTGTTTTTT. This sequence encodes CASTVGVGAGELFF. V gene TRBV6-5 combines with J gene TRBJ2-2; D might be TRBD1 (5 bases). The CDR3 runs 14 residues. The V and J ends lost 7 bases and 8 bases respectively, with 17 bases between them. Germline loops: CDR1 MNHEY, CDR2 SVGAGI.

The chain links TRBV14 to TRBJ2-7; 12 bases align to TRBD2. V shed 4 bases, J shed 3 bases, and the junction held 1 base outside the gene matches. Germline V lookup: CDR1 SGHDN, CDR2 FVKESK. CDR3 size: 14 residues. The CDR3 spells CASSPGLAGYEQYF. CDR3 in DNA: TGTGCCAGCAGCCCGGGACTAGCGGGCTACGAGCAGTACTTC.

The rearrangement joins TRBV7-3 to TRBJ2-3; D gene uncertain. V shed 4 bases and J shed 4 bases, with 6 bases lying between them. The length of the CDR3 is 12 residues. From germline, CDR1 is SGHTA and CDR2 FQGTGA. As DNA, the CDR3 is TGTGCCAGCAGCTCCGGGTCAGATACGCAGTATTTT. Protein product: CASSSGSDTQYF.

CDR3 protein: CASSDRKETQYF. The CDR3 nucleotides read TGTGCCAGCAGCGACAGGAAAGAGACCCAGTACTTC. This chain uses TRBV12-3 or TRBV12-4 with TRBJ2-5; D may be TRBD1 (6 bases). This CDR3 region has 12 residues. Trimming removed 6 bases at V and 3 bases at J, with 8 bases between.

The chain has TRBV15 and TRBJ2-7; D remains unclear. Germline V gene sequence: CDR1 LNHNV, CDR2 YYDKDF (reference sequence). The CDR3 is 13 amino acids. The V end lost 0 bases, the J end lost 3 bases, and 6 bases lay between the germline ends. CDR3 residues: CATSRDNNYEQYF. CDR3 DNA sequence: TGTGCCACCAGCAGAGATAACAACTACGAGCAGTACTTC.

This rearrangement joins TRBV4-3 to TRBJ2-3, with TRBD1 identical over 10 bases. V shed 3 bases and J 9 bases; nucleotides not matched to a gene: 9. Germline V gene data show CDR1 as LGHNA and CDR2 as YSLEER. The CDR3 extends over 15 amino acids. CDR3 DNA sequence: TGCGCCAGCAGCCAGACCGGGACAGGGGCCCAGACGCAGTATTTT. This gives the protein CASSQTGTGAQTQYF.

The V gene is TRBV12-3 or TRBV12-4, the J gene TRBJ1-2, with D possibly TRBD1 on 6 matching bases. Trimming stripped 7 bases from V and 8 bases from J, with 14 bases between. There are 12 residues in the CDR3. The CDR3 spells CASKDRLGGYTF. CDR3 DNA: TGTGCCAGCAAAGACAGGCTTGGCGGCTACACCTTC.

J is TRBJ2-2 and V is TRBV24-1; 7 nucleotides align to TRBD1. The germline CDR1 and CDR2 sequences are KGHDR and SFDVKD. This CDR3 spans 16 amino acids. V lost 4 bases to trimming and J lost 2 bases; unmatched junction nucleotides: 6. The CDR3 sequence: CATSDTDRANTGELFF. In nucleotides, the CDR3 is TGTGCCACCAGTGACACAGACAGGGCTAACACCGGGGAGCTGTTTTTT.

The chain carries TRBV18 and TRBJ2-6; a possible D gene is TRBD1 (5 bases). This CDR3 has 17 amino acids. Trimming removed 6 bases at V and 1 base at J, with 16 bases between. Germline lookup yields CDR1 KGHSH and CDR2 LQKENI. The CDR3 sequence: CASSLGRVGSGANVLTF. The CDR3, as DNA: TGTGCCAGCTCCCTCGGCAGGGTGGGATCTGGGGCCAACGTCCTGACTTTC.

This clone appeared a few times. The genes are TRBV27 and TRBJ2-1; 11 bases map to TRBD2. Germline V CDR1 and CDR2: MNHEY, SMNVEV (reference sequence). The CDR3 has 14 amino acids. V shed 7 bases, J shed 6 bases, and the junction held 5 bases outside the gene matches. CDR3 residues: CASKPGLAVNEQFF. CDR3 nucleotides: TGTGCCAGCAAACCGGGACTAGCGGTCAATGAGCAGTTCTTC.

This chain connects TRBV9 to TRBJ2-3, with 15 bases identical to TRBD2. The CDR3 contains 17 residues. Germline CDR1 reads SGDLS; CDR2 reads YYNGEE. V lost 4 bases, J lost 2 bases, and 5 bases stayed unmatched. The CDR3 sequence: CASSTGTSGGPTDTQYF. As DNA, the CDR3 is TGTGCCAGCAGCACCGGGACTAGCGGGGGGCCCACAGATACGCAGTATTTT.

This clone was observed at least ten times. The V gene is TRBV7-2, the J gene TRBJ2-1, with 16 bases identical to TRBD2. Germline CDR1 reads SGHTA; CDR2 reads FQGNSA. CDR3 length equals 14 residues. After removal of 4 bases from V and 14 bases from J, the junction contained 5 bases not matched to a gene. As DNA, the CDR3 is TGTGCCAGCAGCTCGGGACTAGCGGGAGGGCCGGAGTTCTTC. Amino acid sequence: CASSSGLAGGPEFF.

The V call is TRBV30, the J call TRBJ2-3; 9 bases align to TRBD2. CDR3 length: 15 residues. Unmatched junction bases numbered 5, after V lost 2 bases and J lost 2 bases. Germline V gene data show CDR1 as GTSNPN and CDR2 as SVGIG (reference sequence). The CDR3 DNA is TGTGCCTGGAGTCCGAGCGGGGGGAACACAGATACGCAGTATTTT. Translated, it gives CAWSPSGGNTDTQYF.

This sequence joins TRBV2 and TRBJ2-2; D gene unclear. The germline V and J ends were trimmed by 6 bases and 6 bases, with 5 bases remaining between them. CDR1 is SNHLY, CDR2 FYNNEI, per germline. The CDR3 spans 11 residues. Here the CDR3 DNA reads TGTGCCAGCAGGGGCCCCGGGGAGCTGTTTTTT. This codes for CASRGPGELFF.

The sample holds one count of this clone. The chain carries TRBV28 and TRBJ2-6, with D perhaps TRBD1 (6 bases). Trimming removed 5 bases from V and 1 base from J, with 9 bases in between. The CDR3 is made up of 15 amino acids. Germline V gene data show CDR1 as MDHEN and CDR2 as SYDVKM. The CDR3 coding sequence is TGTGCCAGCAGTCCCAGGGGATCTGGGGCCAACGTCCTGACTTTC. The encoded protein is CASSPRGSGANVLTF.

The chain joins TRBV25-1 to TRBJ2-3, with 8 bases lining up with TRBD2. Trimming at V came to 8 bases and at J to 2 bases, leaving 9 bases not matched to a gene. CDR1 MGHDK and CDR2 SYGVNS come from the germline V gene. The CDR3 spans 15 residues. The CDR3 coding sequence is TGTGCCAGCCCCTTTAAAGCGGGGGACACAGATACGCAGTATTTT. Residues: CASPFKAGDTDTQYF.